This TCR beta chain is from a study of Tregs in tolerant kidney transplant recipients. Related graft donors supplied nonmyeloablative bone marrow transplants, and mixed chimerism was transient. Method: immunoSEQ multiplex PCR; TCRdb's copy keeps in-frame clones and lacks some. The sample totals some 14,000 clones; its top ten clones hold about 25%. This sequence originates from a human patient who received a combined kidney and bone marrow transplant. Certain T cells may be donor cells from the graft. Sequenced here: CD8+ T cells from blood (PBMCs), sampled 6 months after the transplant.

This CDR3 is CASSLASGQGTGYTF. The sequenced CDR3 bases are TGCGCCAGCAGCTTGGCCAGCGGACAGGGGACGGGC. The chain joins TRBV5-1 to TRBJ1-2, with 9 bases aligning to TRBD1. Sequencing ends 3 residues short of the CDR3 end; the germline J gene provides the rest. The CDR3 is made up of 15 amino acids. CDR1 and CDR2 (germline): SGHRS, YFSETQ. Full variable domain (remainder filled in from reference TRBV5-1 and TRBJ1-2): KAGVTQTPRYLIKTRGQQVTLSCSPISGHRSVSWYQQTPGQGLQFLFEYFSETQRNKGNFPGRFSGRQFSNSRSEMNVSTLELGDSALYLCASSLASGQGTGYTFGSGTRLTVV.